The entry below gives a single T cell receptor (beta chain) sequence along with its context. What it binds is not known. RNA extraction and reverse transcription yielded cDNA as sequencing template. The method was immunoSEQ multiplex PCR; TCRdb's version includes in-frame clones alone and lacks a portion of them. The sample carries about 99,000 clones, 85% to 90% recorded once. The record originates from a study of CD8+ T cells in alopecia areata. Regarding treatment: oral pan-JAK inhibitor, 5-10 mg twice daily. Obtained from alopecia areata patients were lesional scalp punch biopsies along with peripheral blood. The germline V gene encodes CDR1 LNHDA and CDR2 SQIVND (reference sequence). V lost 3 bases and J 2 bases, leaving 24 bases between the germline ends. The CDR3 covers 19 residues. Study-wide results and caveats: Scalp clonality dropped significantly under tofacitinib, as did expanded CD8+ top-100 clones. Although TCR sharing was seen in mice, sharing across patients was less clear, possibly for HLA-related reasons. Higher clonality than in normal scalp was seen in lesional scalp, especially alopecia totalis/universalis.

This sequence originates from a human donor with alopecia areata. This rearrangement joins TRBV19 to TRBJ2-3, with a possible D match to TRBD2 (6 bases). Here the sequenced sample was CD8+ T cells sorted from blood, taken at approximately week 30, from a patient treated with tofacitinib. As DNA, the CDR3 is TGTGCCAGTAGTATTGGGGACTCATTCGGGCTAGCCCCCACAGATACGCAGTATTTT. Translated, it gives CASSIGDSFGLAPTDTQYF.